Below, 26 T cell receptor beta chains from the same sample are listed, as sequenced in a study of T-cell reconstitution after alpha-beta-depleted transplantation in children. Preparing the TCRbeta library involved the use of unique molecular identifiers. TCRdb reprocessed the PCR reads via MiXCR and lists one record per CDR3 protein. The sample lists under 250,000 distinct CDR3 sequences; about 7% were seen once. The input for sequencing was PBMCs, taken before TCRalphabeta/CD19-depleted stem cell transplant. The receptors originated from a boy aged 2 to 9 with acute lymphoblastic leukemia, due to receive a stem cell transplant.

This chain joins TRBV29-1 and TRBJ1-5; no definite D call. Per the germline V gene, CDR1 is SQVTM and CDR2 is ANQGSEA. The CDR3 contains 12 residues. With 5 bases removed from V and 1 base from J, the gap between germline ends came to 6 bases. Written as DNA, the CDR3 is TGCAGCGTTAACGGCAGCAATCAGCCCCAGCATTTT. This codes for CSVNGSNQPQHF.

This clonotype was found many times. The rearrangement uses TRBV29-1 and TRBJ2-5; 7 bases map to TRBD1. V gave up 6 bases and J gave up 9 bases; unmatched junction bases: 16. From germline, CDR1 is SQVTM and CDR2 ANQGSEA. This CDR3 region has 14 residues. This CDR3 is CSVSTGNLLAAQYF. DNA of the CDR3: TGCAGCGTATCGACAGGGAATCTCTTGGCGGCCCAGTACTTC.

This clonotype was picked up a small number of times. The chain combines TRBV25-1 with TRBJ1-3; D call uncertain. Trimming removed 8 bases from V and 4 bases from J, with 15 bases in between. This CDR3 spans 14 amino acids. Germline-derived CDR1 and CDR2 are MGHDK and SYGVNS. CDR3 protein: CASGGGEDGNTIYF. DNA of the CDR3: TGTGCCAGCGGCGGCGGCGAGGACGGAAACACCATATATTTT.

V usage is TRBV7-3 and J usage is TRBJ2-2; D is perhaps TRBD2 (7 bases). V was shortened by 7 bases and J by 8 bases, with 20 bases between the two germline ends. The CDR3 has 15 amino acids. Germline CDR1 is SGHTA and CDR2 is FQGTGA. The DNA of the CDR3 is TGTGCCAGCACCCCGGGGGAGGCGGGGGCTGGGGAGCTGTTTTTT. Its protein is CASTPGEAGAGELFF.

This clonotype has a count of ten or more. The V call is TRBV12-3 or TRBV12-4, the J call TRBJ2-3, with TRBD2 matching 8 bases. Trimming cost V 5 bases and J 3 bases; bases outside gene matches: 7. The CDR3 is made up of 15 amino acids. CDR3 amino acids: CASSPFGLATDTQYF. The DNA for the CDR3 is TGTGCCAGCAGTCCCTTTGGACTAGCTACAGATACGCAGTATTTT.

This clonotype was detected many times. The chain couples TRBV28 to TRBJ2-1, with TRBD2 matching 9 bases. This CDR3 spans 15 amino acids. Germline V lookup: CDR1 MDHEN, CDR2 SYDVKM. The V gene end was trimmed by 4 bases and the J gene end by 2 bases; junction bases not matched to a gene: 3. The CDR3 here is CASSSSGGTYNEQFF. The CDR3 nucleotides are TGTGCCAGCAGTTCAAGCGGGGGGACCTACAATGAGCAGTTCTTC.

Many counts were recorded for this clonotype. V is TRBV5-1 and J is TRBJ2-1, with 9 bases that match TRBD2. The CDR3 has 16 residues. J gave up 4 bases and V 2 bases, and 7 bases lay outside the gene matches. Germline V lookup: CDR1 SGHRS, CDR2 YFSETQ. CDR3 DNA sequence: TGCGCCAGCAGCTTTGCGAGCGGGAGGAATTACAATGAGCAGTTCTTC. This translates into CASSFASGRNYNEQFF. Together with reference TRBV5-1 and TRBJ2-1, the CDR3 gives the full variable domain: KAGVTQTPRYLIKTRGQQVTLSCSPISGHRSVSWYQQTPGQGLQFLFEYFSETQRNKGNFPGRFSGRQFSNSRSEMNVSTLELGDSALYLCASSFASGRNYNEQFFGPGTRLTVL.

This clonotype was counted a few times. The chain has TRBV7-6 and TRBJ2-7; D unresolved. Germline V gene lookup returns CDR1 SGHVS and CDR2 FNYEAQ. The V gene lost 8 bases and the J gene lost 1 base, with 9 bases spanning the gap. The CDR3 is made up of 12 amino acids. CDR3 DNA sequence: TGTGCCAGCGGCAGAAGTTCCTACGAGCAGTACTTC. Translating it yields CASGRSSYEQYF.

This clonotype appeared many times. The rearrangement uses TRBV28 and TRBJ1-2; D possibly corresponds to TRBD1 (5 bases). Germline CDR1 MDHEN, CDR2 SYDVKM. Deletions cut 6 bases from V and 3 bases from J, with 14 bases between. The CDR3 runs 14 residues. This CDR3 reads CASRKAGTDYGYTF. CDR3 bases: TGTGCCAGCAGAAAAGCCGGGACGGACTATGGCTACACCTTC.

The rearrangement links TRBV20-1 to TRBJ2-5, with 15 bases matching TRBD2. The germline V gene encodes CDR1 DFQATT and CDR2 SNEGSKA (reference sequence). This CDR3 has 15 amino acids. V trimming: 3 bases; J trimming: 5 bases; junction bases outside the gene matches: 4. The CDR3 region is CSASPGTSGRETQYF. The CDR3 DNA reads as TGCAGTGCTAGTCCGGGGACTAGCGGGAGGGAGACCCAGTACTTC.

This clonotype was counted between two and nine times. The chain is built from TRBV14 and TRBJ2-7; 7 nucleotides agree with TRBD1. The J segment lost 2 bases and the V segment lost 6 bases, leaving 13 bases of the junction unmatched. The CDR3 has 16 amino acids. The germline gives CDR1 SGHDN, CDR2 FVKESK. The CDR3: CASSPFRQGRTYEQYF. The CDR3 DNA sequence: TGTGCCAGCAGTCCCTTCCGACAGGGCCGAACCTACGAGCAGTACTTC. Full variable domain (rest looked up from reference TRBV14 and TRBJ2-7): EAGVTQFPSHSVIEKGQTVTLRCDPISGHDNLYWYRRVMGKEIKFLLHFVKESKQDESGMPNNRFLAERTGGTYSTLKVQPAELEDSGVYFCASSPFRQGRTYEQYFGPGTRLTVT.

This clonotype was recorded at least ten times. The V gene is TRBV29-1, the J gene TRBJ1-1; TRBD1 matches at 10 bases. The CDR3 length is 12 residues. V shed 6 bases, J shed 7 bases, and the junction held 5 bases outside the gene matches. Germline CDR1 and CDR2: SQVTM and ANQGSEA. The CDR3 DNA reads as TGCAGCGTGCGACAGGGGGCAAGTGAAGCTTTCTTT. Translated: CSVRQGASEAFF.

The chain links TRBV29-1 to TRBJ2-2; D not resolved. V gave up 4 bases and J gave up 5 bases, with 11 bases separating them. Germline assignment: CDR1 SQVTM and CDR2 ANQGSEA. The length of the CDR3 is 13 residues. The CDR3 loop reads CSVAWKETGELFF. The CDR3 nucleotides are TGCAGCGTTGCATGGAAAGAGACCGGGGAGCTGTTTTTT.

The chain recombines TRBV11-2 with TRBJ2-5; 8 bases are shared with TRBD2. V gave up 5 bases and J gave up 5 bases; unmatched junction bases: 13. The germline V gene has CDR1 SGHAT and CDR2 FQNNGV. The CDR3 covers 16 residues. The CDR3 nucleotides are TGTGCCAGCAGCCCCCTGAACGGGGGGGCCGGGGAGACCCAGTACTTC. It codes for CASSPLNGGAGETQYF.

This clonotype occurred a few times. The chain combines TRBV12-5 with TRBJ2-1, with TRBD1 as a possible D gene (6 bases). This CDR3 spans 15 amino acids. Between the trimmed V and J ends, which lost 5 bases and 4 bases, there was a span of 15 bases. The germline gives CDR1 LGHNT, CDR2 FRNRAP. The DNA of the CDR3 is TGTGCTAGTGGTGATGCAGGGGCCGATTACAATGAGCAGTTCTTC. Translating gives CASGDAGADYNEQFF.

This clonotype has at least ten counts. The DNA for the CDR3 is TGTGCCAGCAGTCTACTAGCGGGAGAGACAGATACGCAGTATTTT. It translates to CASSLLAGETDTQYF. The rearrangement uses TRBV6-5 and TRBJ2-3; TRBD2 agrees at 11 bases. Germline CDR1 reads MNHEY; CDR2 reads SVGAGI. Trimming at V came to 5 bases and at J to 3 bases, leaving 4 bases not matched to a gene. This CDR3 is built from 15 residues.

This clonotype came up many times. V usage is TRBV5-1 and J usage is TRBJ2-5; 12 bases are a match to TRBD2. Germline trimming cut 4 bases from V and 0 bases from J; bases unmatched to any gene: 4. This CDR3 comprises 16 residues. CDR1 and CDR2 from the germline V gene are SGHRS and YFSETQ. CDR3 in amino acids: CASSIGLAGYQETQYF. The CDR3 DNA sequence: TGCGCCAGCAGCATAGGACTAGCGGGATACCAAGAGACCCAGTACTTC.

This clonotype was observed a handful of times. The chain links TRBV18 to TRBJ1-1, with a weak D call TRBD1 (5 bases). Trimming shortened V by 0 bases and J by 7 bases, and 15 bases separated the two germline ends. The CDR3 is 15 residues long. Germline loops: CDR1 KGHSH, CDR2 LQKENI. CDR3 DNA sequence: TGTGCCAGCTCACCACCGCAGGAGGGGATCAATGAAGCTTTCTTT. This sequence encodes CASSPPQEGINEAFF.

Many counts were recorded for this clonotype. Being one base from a much bigger clone, this may be a read error. The chain employs TRBV10-3 and TRBJ2-7; D possibly corresponds to TRBD1 (6 bases). The CDR3 length is 17 residues. CDR1 ENHRY and CDR2 SYGVKD come from the germline V gene. DNA for the CDR3: TGTTCCATCAGTCGAACCTCCCCGAAGGGACATTTATACGAGCAGTACTTC. Translation: CSISRTSPKGHLYEQYF.

This clonotype appeared many times. The rearrangement joins TRBV7-2 to TRBJ2-1, with D uncertain. The length of the CDR3 is 12 residues. In germline, CDR1 is SGHTA, CDR2 FQGNSA. V lost 6 bases, J lost 7 bases, and 10 bases lay in between. For the CDR3, the DNA is TGTGCCAGCAGAATGGGATCTAATGAGCAGTTCTTC. Translating it yields CASRMGSNEQFF.

This clonotype was observed a few times. The chain couples TRBV29-1 to TRBJ2-7; TRBD2 agrees at 11 bases. This CDR3 has 16 amino acids. The germline V gene encodes CDR1 SQVTM and CDR2 ANQGSEA. V trimming: 7 bases; J trimming: 4 bases; junction bases outside the gene matches: 15. This CDR3 reads CSAGDRLAGLGYEQYF. CDR3 bases: TGCAGCGCTGGGGATCGACTAGCGGGACTGGGGTACGAGCAGTACTTC.

This clonotype showed up many times. CDR3 in amino acids: CASSLSGAGGPNTGELFF. CDR3 nucleotide sequence: TGTGCCAGCAGTTTATCGGGAGCGGGGGGGCCGAACACCGGGGAGCTGTTTTTT. This chain connects TRBV12-3 or TRBV12-4 to TRBJ2-2, with 10 bases aligning to TRBD2. This CDR3 is 18 amino acids long. V shed 2 bases, J shed 0 bases, and the junction held 6 bases outside the gene matches.

This clonotype was recorded at least ten times. The rearrangement links TRBV20-1 to TRBJ1-5, with D possibly being TRBD1 (5 bases). Deletions cut 0 bases from V and 4 bases from J, with 22 bases between. In germline, CDR1 is DFQATT, CDR2 SNEGSKA (reference sequence). CDR3 size: 18 residues. CDR3 sequence reads: CSARDDSTDFAGNQPQHF. CDR3 DNA: TGCAGTGCTAGAGATGACAGTACAGATTTTGCCGGAAATCAGCCCCAGCATTTT.

This clonotype was recorded many times. The CDR3 region is CASSFEGPPGDEQFF. CDR3 in DNA: TGTGCCAGCAGTTTCGAGGGACCTCCGGGAGATGAGCAGTTCTTC. The gene calls are TRBV12-3 or TRBV12-4 and TRBJ2-1; maybe TRBD2 (6 bases). This CDR3 is built from 15 residues. The ends were cut back, 3 bases at V and 8 bases at J, with 17 bases in the middle.

This clonotype was picked up a small number of times. V is TRBV20-1 and J is TRBJ1-1; weak D call: TRBD1 (6 bases). Germline V gene data show CDR1 as DFQATT and CDR2 as SNEGSKA (reference sequence). V was shortened by 6 bases and J by 2 bases, with 16 bases between the two germline ends. The CDR3 spans 14 residues. The CDR3 spells CSAGGQGKNTEAFF. CDR3 coding DNA: TGCAGTGCCGGTGGCCAGGGGAAAAACACTGAAGCTTTCTTT.

This clonotype was picked up a small number of times. This rearrangement joins TRBV7-2 to TRBJ2-5, with TRBD2 matching 11 bases. CDR1 and CDR2 from the germline V gene are SGHTA and FQGNSA. The V and J ends lost 5 bases and 1 base, in that order; junction bases with no gene match: 9. The CDR3 is 17 residues long. This CDR3 reads CASSISLAGGGQETQYF. CDR3 nucleotide sequence: TGTGCCAGCAGCATTAGTTTAGCGGGAGGGGGCCAAGAGACCCAGTACTTC.